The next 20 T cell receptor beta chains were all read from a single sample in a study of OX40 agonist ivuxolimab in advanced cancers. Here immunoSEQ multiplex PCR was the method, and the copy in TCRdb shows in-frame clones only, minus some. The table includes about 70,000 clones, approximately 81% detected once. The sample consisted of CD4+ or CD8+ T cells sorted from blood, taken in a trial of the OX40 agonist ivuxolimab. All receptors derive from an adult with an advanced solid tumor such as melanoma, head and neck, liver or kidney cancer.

The CDR3 nucleotides read TGTGCCAGCAGGGACCCATTACAGGGGTACTATGGCTACACCTTC. Translating gives CASRDPLQGYYGYTF. The rearrangement joins TRBV6-1 to TRBJ1-2, with 7 bases matching TRBD1. Germline V lookup: CDR1 MNHNS, CDR2 SASEGT. V lost 6 bases and J lost 3; bases outside the gene matches: 10. The CDR3 extends over 15 amino acids.

DNA for the CDR3: TGCGCCAGCAGCCTGGAAGTAGCGGGAGCCGGGGAGCTGTTTTTT. Its translation: CASSLEVAGAGELFF. The chain employs TRBV5-1 and TRBJ2-2; TRBD2 matches at 9 bases. CDR1 and CDR2 (germline): SGHRS, YFSETQ. Trimming at V came to 4 bases and at J to 6 bases, leaving 7 bases not matched to a gene. CDR3 length equals 15 residues. The full variable domain, in which reference TRBV5-1 and TRBJ2-2 provide the parts outside the CDR3, is KAGVTQTPRYLIKTRGQQVTLSCSPISGHRSVSWYQQTPGQGLQFLFEYFSETQRNKGNFPGRFSGRQFSNSRSEMNVSTLELGDSALYLCASSLEVAGAGELFFGEGSRLTVL.

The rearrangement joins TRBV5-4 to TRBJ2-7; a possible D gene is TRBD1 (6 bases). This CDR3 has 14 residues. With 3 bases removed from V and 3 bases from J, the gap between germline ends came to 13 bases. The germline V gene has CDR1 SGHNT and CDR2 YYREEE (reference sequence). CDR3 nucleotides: TGTGCCAGCAGCTCGACAGGCAGCTTCTACGAGCAGTACTTC. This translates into CASSSTGSFYEQYF. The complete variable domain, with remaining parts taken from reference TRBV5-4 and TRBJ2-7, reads ETGVTQSPTHLIKTRGQQVTLRCSSQSGHNTVSWYQQALGQGPQFIFQYYREEENGRGNFPPRFSGLQFPNYSSELNVNALELDDSALYLCASSSTGSFYEQYFGPGTRLTVT.

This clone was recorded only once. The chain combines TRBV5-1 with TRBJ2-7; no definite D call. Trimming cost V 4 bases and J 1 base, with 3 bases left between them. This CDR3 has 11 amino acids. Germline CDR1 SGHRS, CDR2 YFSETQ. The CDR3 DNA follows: TGCGCCAGCAGCGTTTCCTACGAGCAGTACTTC. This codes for CASSVSYEQYF.

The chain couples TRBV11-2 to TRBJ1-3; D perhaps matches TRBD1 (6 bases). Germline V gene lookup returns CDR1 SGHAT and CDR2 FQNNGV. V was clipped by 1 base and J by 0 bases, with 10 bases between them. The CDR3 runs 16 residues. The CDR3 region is CASSLAGGTSGNTIYF. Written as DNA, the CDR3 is TGTGCCAGCAGCTTAGCGGGGGGCACCTCTGGAAACACCATATATTTT.

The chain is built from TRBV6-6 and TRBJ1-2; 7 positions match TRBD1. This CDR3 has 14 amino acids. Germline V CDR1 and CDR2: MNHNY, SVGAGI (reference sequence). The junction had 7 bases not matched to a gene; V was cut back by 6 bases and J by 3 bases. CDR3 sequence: CASSAGQVYYGYTF. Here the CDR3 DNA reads TGTGCCAGCAGCGCCGGACAGGTCTACTATGGCTACACCTTC.

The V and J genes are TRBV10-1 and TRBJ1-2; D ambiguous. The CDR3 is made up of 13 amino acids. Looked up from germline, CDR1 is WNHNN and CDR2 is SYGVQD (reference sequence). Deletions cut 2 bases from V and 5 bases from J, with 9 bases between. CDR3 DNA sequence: TGCGCCAGCAGTGAGGACACTTGGTATGGCTACACCTTC. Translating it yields CASSEDTWYGYTF.

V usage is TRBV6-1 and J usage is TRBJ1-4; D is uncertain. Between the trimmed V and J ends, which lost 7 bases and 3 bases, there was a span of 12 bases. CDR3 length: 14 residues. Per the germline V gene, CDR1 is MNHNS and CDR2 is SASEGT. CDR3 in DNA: TGTGCCAGCAACGCTGGAAGGGCTAATGAAAAACTGTTTTTT. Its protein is CASNAGRANEKLFF.

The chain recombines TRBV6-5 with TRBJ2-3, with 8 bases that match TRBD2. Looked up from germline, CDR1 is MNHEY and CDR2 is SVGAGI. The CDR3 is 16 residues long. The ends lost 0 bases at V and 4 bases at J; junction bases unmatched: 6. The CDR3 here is CASSYSVGRGSDTQYF. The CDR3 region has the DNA TGTGCCAGCAGTTACTCGGTCGGGAGGGGATCAGATACGCAGTATTTT.

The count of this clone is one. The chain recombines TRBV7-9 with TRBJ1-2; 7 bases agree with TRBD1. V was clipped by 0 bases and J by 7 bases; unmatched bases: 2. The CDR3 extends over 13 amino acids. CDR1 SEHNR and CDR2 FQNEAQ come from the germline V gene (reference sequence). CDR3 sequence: CASSLAGGIGYTF. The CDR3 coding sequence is TGTGCCAGCAGCTTAGCAGGGGGCATTGGCTACACCTTC. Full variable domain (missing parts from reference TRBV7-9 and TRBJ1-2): DTGVSQNPRHKITKRGQNVTFRCDPISEHNRLYWYRQTLGQGPEFLTYFQNEAQLEKSRLLSDRFSAERPKGSFSTLEIQRTEQGDSAMYLCASSLAGGIGYTFGSGTRLTVV.

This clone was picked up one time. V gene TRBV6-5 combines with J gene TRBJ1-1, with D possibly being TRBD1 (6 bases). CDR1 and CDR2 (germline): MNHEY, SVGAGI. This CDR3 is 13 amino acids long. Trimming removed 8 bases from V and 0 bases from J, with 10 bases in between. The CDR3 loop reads CASYGQMNTEAFF. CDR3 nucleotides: TGTGCCAGCTATGGACAGATGAACACTGAAGCTTTCTTT.

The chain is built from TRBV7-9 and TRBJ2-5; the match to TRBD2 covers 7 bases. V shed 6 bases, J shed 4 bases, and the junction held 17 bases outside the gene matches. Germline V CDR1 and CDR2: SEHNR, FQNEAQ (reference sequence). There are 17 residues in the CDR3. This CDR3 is CASSFSQRGLQGETQYF. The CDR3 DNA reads TGTGCCAGCAGTTTTTCTCAGCGGGGCCTCCAGGGAGAGACCCAGTACTTC.

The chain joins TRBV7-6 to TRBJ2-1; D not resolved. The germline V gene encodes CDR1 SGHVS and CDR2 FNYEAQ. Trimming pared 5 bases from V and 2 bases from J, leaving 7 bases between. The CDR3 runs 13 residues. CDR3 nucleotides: TGTGCCAGCAGCACCTTTACCTACAATGAGCAGTTCTTC. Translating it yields CASSTFTYNEQFF.

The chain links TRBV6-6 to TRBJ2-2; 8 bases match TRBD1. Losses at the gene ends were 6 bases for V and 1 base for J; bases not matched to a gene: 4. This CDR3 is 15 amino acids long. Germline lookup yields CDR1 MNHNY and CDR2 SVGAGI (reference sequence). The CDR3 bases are TGTGCCAGCAGACAAGGACAGGGGAACACCGGGGAGCTGTTTTTT. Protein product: CASRQGQGNTGELFF.

The CDR3 region has the DNA TGTGCCAGCAGTTTTATAGAGGGTACGGAAGCTTTCTTT. Translation gives CASSFIEGTEAFF. This chain connects TRBV6-5 to TRBJ1-1; D is uncertain. The germline V gene has CDR1 MNHEY and CDR2 SVGAGI. The V gene lost 4 bases and the J gene lost 8 bases, with 14 bases spanning the gap. The CDR3 has 13 residues.

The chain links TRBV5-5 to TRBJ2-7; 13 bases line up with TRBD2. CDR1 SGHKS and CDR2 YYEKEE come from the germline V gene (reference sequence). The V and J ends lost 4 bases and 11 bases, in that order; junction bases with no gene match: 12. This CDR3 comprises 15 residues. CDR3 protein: CASSPNPGLAGYEYF. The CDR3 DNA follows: TGTGCCAGCAGCCCTAACCCGGGACTAGCGGGGTACGAGTACTTC. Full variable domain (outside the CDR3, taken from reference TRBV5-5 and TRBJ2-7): DAGVTQSPTHLIKTRGQQVTLRCSPISGHKSVSWYQQVLGQGPQFIFQYYEKEERGRGNFPDRFSARQFPNYSSELNVNALLLGDSALYLCASSPNPGLAGYEYFGPGTRLTVT.

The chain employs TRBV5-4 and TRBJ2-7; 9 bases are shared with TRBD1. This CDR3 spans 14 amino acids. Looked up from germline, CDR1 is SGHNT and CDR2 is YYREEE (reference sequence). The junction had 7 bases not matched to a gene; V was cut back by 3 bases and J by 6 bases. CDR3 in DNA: TGTGCCAGCAGCTGGGACAGGGACGGGTCCGAGCAGTACTTC. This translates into CASSWDRDGSEQYF.

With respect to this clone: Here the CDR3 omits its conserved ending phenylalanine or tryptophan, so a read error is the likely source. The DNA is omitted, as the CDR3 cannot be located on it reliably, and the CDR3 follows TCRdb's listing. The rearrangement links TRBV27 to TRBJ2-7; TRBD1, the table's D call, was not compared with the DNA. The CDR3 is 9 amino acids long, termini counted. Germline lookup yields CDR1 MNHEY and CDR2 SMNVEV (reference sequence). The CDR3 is CASSRDRVL.

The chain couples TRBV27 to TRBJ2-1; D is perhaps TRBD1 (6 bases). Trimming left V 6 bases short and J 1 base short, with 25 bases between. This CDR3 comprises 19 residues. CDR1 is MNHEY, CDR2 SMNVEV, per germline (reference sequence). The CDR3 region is CASRFSAFERGFSYNEQFF. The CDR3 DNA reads TGTGCCAGCAGGTTTTCTGCGTTTGAGAGGGGGTTTTCCTACAATGAGCAGTTCTTC.

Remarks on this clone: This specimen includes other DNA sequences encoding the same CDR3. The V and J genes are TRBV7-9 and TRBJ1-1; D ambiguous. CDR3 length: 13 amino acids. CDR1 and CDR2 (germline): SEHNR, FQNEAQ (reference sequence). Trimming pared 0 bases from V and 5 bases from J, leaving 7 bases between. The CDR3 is CASSLAGVTEAFF. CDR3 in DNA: TGTGCCAGCAGCTTAGCCGGGGTTACTGAAGCTTTCTTT.